This T cell receptor beta chain originates from a study of vaccination effects on CD4 cells after COVID-19. General study findings and limits: Convalescent patients were scarce, and early post-infection timepoints were absent.

About this clone itself: Its target is not known.

This CDR3 is built from 15 residues. Trimming cost V 6 bases and J 6 bases, with 19 bases left between them. Germline values: CDR1 SGHTA, CDR2 FQGNSA. ViraFEST used viral peptide pools to expand antigen-specific CD4+ T cells before sequencing. Following culture for nine to ten days, CD4+ T cells were isolated. Vaccine recipients had no previous SARS-CoV-2 infection; their nucleocapsid antibodies were negative. Half-medium exchanges with IL-2 medium took place on days 3 and 7. Measured with immunoSEQ multiplex PCR; TCRdb has only the in-frame clones, and not every one. The data hold about 34,000 clones, with around 78% observed a single time.

The sequence derives from a human donor who received a COVID-19 vaccine. This chain uses TRBV7-2 with TRBJ2-3; D is perhaps TRBD1 or TRBD2 (5 bases each). The specimen comprised CD4+ T cells from PBMCs cultured with HCoV-OC43 spike peptides, sampled before COVID-19 vaccination. Subset of the sample: HCoV-OC43 spike overlapping peptide pool stimulation. The CDR3: CASSQTGTSADTQYF. The CDR3 bases are TGTGCCAGCAGTCAAACCGGGACCTCAGCCGATACGCAGTATTTT.